These 13 T cell receptor beta chains share one sample of origin, sequenced in a study of PD-L1 blockade in urothelial cancer. Generated by immunoSEQ multiplex PCR, the TCRdb table keeps only in-frame clones and is missing some. The profile shows more than 95,000 clones, roughly 90% of them singletons. Noted time point: peripheral blood 6 weeks after treatment start. The material was PBMCs, obtained around atezolizumab (anti-PD-L1) treatment. Receptors originate from a man aged 55 to 70 with urothelial cancer.

This rearrangement joins TRBV5-1 to TRBJ1-2; 7 bases are shared with TRBD1. CDR1 is SGHRS, CDR2 YFSETQ, per germline. The junction had 13 bases not matched to a gene; V was cut back by 4 bases and J by 10 bases. The length of the CDR3 is 14 residues. The CDR3 nucleotides are TGCGCCAGCAGCCCTTCCCGGGACAGCAAAATCTACACCTTC. Its translation: CASSPSRDSKIYTF.

The CDR3 nucleotides are TGTGCCAGCAGCCACAAGATGGTCGTCAGGGAAGGCACTGAAGCTTTCTTT. Residues: CASSHKMVVREGTEAFF. The chain carries TRBV4-2 and TRBJ1-1, with D tentatively TRBD1 (5 bases). V was cut by 3 bases and J by 4 bases, with 21 bases left in between. Looked up from germline, CDR1 is LGHNA and CDR2 is YNFKEQ. The CDR3 runs 17 residues.

The chain employs TRBV18 and TRBJ2-1; TRBD1 agrees at 7 bases. The germline CDR1 and CDR2 sequences are KGHSH and LQKENI. The V segment lost 3 bases and the J segment 9 bases; nucleotides outside the gene matches: 8. The CDR3 is made up of 14 amino acids. The CDR3 DNA follows: TGTGCCAGCTCACCGGGACAGACATTAGGTGAGCAGTTCTTC. It encodes CASSPGQTLGEQFF.

The genes are TRBV7-2 and TRBJ2-7, with D perhaps TRBD2 (7 bases). The V and J ends lost 1 base and 4 bases respectively, with 17 bases between them. The germline V gene has CDR1 SGHTA and CDR2 FQGNSA. CDR3 length: 16 amino acids. The CDR3 nucleotides read TGTGCCAGCAGCTTAGTTGAGGCGGGGGCGCGGTACGAGCAGTACTTC. This encodes CASSLVEAGARYEQYF.

On this clone: Different DNA sequences within this sample yield the same CDR3. This chain uses TRBV11-3 with TRBJ2-6, with D maybe TRBD2 (5 bases). This CDR3 comprises 15 residues. Trimming removed 5 bases from V and 1 base from J, with 9 bases in between. Germline V gene sequence: CDR1 SGHNT, CDR2 YENEEA. CDR3 sequence reads: CASSLEGSGANVLTF. The CDR3 DNA is TGTGCCAGCAGCCTCGAGGGATCTGGGGCCAACGTCCTGACTTTC.

V is TRBV5-4 and J is TRBJ1-1; weak D call: TRBD1 (5 bases). Germline V gene sequence: CDR1 SGHNT, CDR2 YYREEE (reference sequence). V was pared by 0 bases and J by 1 base, with 10 bases between. The CDR3 has 15 residues. The chain's CDR3 is CASSLEEGPNTEAFF. CDR3 bases: TGTGCCAGCAGCTTGGAGGAGGGGCCGAACACTGAAGCTTTCTTT.

The V gene is TRBV15, the J gene TRBJ1-5; unclear D gene. V lost 2 bases and J lost 2, with 7 bases in between. The CDR3 is 14 residues long. CDR1 is LNHNV and CDR2 is YYDKDF in the germline V gene (reference sequence). CDR3 residues: CATSRTRGNQPQHF. CDR3 bases: TGTGCCACCAGCAGAACCCGGGGCAATCAGCCCCAGCATTTT.

The chain links TRBV28 to TRBJ2-1, with 8 bases aligning to TRBD1. Germline trimming cut 9 bases from V and 7 bases from J; bases unmatched to any gene: 14. Germline lookup yields CDR1 MDHEN and CDR2 SYDVKM. The CDR3 is made up of 15 amino acids. The CDR3 loop reads CARIQPQGGTNEQFF. The CDR3 region has the DNA TGTGCCAGGATCCAACCACAGGGGGGTACGAATGAGCAGTTCTTC. The variable domain in full, with the rest retrieved from reference TRBV28 and TRBJ2-1, is DVKVTQSSRYLVKRTGEKVFLECVQDMDHENMFWYRQDPGLGLRLIYFSYDVKMKEKGDIPEGYSVSREKKERFSLILESASTNQTSMYLCARIQPQGGTNEQFFGPGTRLTVL.

This clone was seen a single time. The gene calls are TRBV27 and TRBJ2-7; tentative D call: TRBD2 (6 bases). V lost 4 bases and J lost 6, with 16 bases in between. From germline, CDR1 is MNHEY and CDR2 SMNVEV (reference sequence). The CDR3 loop spans 14 amino acids. This CDR3 is CASSSPGLPGEQYF. Written as DNA, the CDR3 is TGTGCCAGCAGTTCCCCGGGACTTCCAGGCGAGCAGTACTTC.

The chain couples TRBV7-9 to TRBJ1-3, with 7 bases fitting TRBD1. The length of the CDR3 is 13 residues. The V segment lost 8 bases and the J segment 1 base; nucleotides outside the gene matches: 2. The germline V gene has CDR1 SEHNR and CDR2 FQNEAQ (reference sequence). The CDR3 DNA sequence: TGTGCCAGCGGGACAGTTTCTGGAAACACCATATATTTT. This sequence encodes CASGTVSGNTIYF.

This chain uses TRBV30 with TRBJ2-7; 11 bases align to TRBD2. V lost 1 base to trimming and J lost 4 bases; unmatched junction nucleotides: 12. This CDR3 has 17 residues. Germline V gene data show CDR1 as GTSNPN and CDR2 as SVGIG (reference sequence). The CDR3 DNA follows: TGTGCCTGGAGTGGATTTAGGATAGCGGGAGGGAAGTACGAGCAGTACTTC. As protein: CAWSGFRIAGGKYEQYF.

The J gene is TRBJ2-5, the V gene TRBV6-6; 7 nucleotides align to TRBD1. Unmatched junction bases numbered 4, after V lost 5 bases and J lost 4 bases. Germline assignment: CDR1 MNHNY and CDR2 SVGAGI (reference sequence). The CDR3 is 13 residues long. CDR3 in DNA: TGTGCCAGCAGTGGCCAGGGGGTAGAGACCCAGTACTTC. Protein: CASSGQGVETQYF.

The chain has TRBV7-9 and TRBJ2-5, with 7 positions matching TRBD1. With 5 bases clipped from V and 7 bases from J, the junction kept 10 bases outside the gene matches. CDR1 is SEHNR, CDR2 FQNEAQ, per germline (reference sequence). The CDR3 is 14 residues long. CDR3 sequence reads: CASSPGTVPWTQYF. CDR3 DNA sequence: TGTGCCAGCAGCCCCGGGACAGTACCCTGGACCCAGTACTTC.